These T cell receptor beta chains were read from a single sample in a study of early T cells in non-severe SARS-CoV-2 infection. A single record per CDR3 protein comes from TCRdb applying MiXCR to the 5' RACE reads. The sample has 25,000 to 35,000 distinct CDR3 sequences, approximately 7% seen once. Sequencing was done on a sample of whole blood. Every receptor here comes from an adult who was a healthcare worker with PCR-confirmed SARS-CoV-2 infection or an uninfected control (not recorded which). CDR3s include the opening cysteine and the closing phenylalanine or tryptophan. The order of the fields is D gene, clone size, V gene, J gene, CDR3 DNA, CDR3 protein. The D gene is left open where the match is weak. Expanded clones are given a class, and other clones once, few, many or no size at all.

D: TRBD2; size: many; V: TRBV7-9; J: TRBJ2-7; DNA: TGTGCCAGCAGCTTAGTTGCGGGAGGGGCCGAGCAGTACTTC; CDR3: CASSLVAGGAEQYF
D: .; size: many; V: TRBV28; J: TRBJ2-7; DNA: TGTGCCAGCAGTTTGGTTAAACCGAGGGAGCAGTACTTC; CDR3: CASSLVKPREQYF
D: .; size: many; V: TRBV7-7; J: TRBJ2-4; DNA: TGTGCTAGCAGCTTAGGGCAGGGATACATTCAGTACTTC; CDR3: CASSLGQGYIQYF
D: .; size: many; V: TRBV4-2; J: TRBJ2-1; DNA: TGTGCCAGCAGCCTCCGACAGATGACCTACAATGAGCAGTTCTTC; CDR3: CASSLRQMTYNEQFF
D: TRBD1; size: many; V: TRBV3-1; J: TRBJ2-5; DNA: TGTGCCAGCAGCCAATCTGGGACAGTTCCGGGGCGAGAGACCCAGTACTTC; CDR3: CASSQSGTVPGRETQYF
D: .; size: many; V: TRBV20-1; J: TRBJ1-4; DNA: TGCAGTGCTAGAGACCTGGGAGGGGCTAATGAAAAACTGTTTTTT; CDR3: CSARDLGGANEKLFF
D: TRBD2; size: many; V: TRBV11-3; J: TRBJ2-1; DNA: TGTGCCAGCAGCCAGGTGAAGCGGGGGAGCTCCTACAATGAGCAGTTCTTC; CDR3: CASSQVKRGSSYNEQFF
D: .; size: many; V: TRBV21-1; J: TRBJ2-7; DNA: TGTGCCAGCACTACGGACGGTCCGGGCCACGAGCAGTACTTC; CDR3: CASTTDGPGHEQYF
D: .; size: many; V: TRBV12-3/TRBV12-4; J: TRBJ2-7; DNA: TGTGCCAGCAGTCCCCCCCGGGGGAACGGGTTCTACGAGCAGTACTTC; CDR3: CASSPPRGNGFYEQYF
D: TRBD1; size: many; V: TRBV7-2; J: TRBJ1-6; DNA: TGTGCCAGCAGCTTTTCCGGGACAGGGAGTTCACCCCTCCACTTT; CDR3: CASSFSGTGSSPLHF
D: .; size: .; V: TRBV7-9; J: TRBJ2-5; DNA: TGTGCCAGCAGCTTAACCTCTTGGTACCAAGAGACCCAGTACTTC; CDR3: CASSLTSWYQETQYF
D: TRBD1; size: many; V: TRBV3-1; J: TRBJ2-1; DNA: TGTGCCAGCAGCCAAAACCCAGGGGGTTCCTACAATGAGCAGTTCTTC; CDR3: CASSQNPGGSYNEQFF
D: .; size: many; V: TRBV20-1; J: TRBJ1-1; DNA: TGCAGTGCTCCAAAGACAGTTATGAACACTGAAGCTTTCTTT; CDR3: CSAPKTVMNTEAFF
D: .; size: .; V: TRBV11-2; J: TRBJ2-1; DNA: TGTGCCAGCAGCTTAGGGACCCCCCGGGATGAGCAGTTCTTC; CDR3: CASSLGTPRDEQFF
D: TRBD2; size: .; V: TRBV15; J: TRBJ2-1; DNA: TGTGCCACCAGCAGAGAAGCGGGAGTCTACAATGAGCAGTTCTTC; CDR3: CATSREAGVYNEQFF
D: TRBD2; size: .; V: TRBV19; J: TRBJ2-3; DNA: TGTGCCAGTAGTATGCGGCGGGAGCTGTCAGATACGCAGTATTTT; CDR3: CASSMRRELSDTQYF
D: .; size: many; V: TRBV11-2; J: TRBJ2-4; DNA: TGTGCCAGCAGCTTCGGGCAGGGAAACATTCAGTACTTC; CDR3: CASSFGQGNIQYF
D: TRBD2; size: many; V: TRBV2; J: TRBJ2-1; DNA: TGTGCCAGCAGACTAGCGGGAGGCAGGAATGAGCAGTTCTTC; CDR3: CASRLAGGRNEQFF
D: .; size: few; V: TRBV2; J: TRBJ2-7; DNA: TGTGCCAGCCGGGACACGGCCTACGAGCAGTACTTC; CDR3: CASRDTAYEQYF
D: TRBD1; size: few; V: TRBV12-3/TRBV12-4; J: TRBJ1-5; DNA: TGTGCCAGCAGTTCTCGGACAGGGGAACAGCCCCAGCATTTT; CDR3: CASSSRTGEQPQHF
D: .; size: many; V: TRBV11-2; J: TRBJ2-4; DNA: TGTGCCAGCAGCCCCGGGGCGGGAAGGAAAAACATTCAGTACTTC; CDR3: CASSPGAGRKNIQYF
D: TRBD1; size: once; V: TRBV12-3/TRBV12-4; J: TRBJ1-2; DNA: TGTGCCAGCAGCTCCTCCGGACAGGGATATGGCTACACCTTC; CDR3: CASSSSGQGYGYTF
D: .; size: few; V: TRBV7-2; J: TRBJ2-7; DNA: TGTGCCAGCAGCTTGGACATCCACGAGCAGTACTTC; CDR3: CASSLDIHEQYF
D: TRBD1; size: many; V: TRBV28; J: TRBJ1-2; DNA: TGTGCCAGCACCAAACAGGGGGCTCGTGGCTACACCTTC; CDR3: CASTKQGARGYTF
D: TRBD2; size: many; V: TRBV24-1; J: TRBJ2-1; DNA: TGTGCCACCAGTGATTTGTGGACTAGCGATGAGCAGTTCTTC; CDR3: CATSDLWTSDEQFF
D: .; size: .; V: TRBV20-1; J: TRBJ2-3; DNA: TGCAATACCCTAGGGTGGGTGAGCACAGATACGCAGTATTTT; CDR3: CNTLGWVSTDTQYF
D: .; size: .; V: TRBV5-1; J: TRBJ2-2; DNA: TGCGCCAGCAGCTCCTCAGGGGGGCCGAACACCGGGGAGCTGTTTTTT; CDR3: CASSSSGGPNTGELFF
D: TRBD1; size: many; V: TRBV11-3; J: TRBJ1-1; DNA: TGTGCCAGCAGCTTGACAGGGGTGACTGAAGCTTTCTTT; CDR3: CASSLTGVTEAFF
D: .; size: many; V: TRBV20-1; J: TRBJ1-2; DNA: TGCAGTGCTAGAGTGGGCAGCTATGGCTACACCTTC; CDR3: CSARVGSYGYTF
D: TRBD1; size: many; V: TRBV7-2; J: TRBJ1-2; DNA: TGTGCCAGCAGCTTAGTAACAGGGGTTATCTATGGCTACACCTTC; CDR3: CASSLVTGVIYGYTF
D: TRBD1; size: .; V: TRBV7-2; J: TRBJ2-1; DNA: TGTGCCAGCACCCGGGACAGGGTTTACAATGAGCAGTTCTTC; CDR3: CASTRDRVYNEQFF